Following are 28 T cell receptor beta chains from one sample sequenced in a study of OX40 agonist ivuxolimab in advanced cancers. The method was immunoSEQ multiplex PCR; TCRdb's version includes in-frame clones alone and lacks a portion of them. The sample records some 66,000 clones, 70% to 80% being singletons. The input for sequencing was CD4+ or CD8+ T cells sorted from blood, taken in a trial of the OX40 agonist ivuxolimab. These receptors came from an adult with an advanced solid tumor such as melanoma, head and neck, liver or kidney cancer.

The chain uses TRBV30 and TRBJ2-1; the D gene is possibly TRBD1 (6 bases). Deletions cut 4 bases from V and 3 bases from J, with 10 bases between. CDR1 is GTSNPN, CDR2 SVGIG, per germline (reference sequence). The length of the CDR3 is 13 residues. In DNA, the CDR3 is TGTGCCTGGACAGGGGCGAACTACAATGAGCAGTTCTTC. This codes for CAWTGANYNEQFF.

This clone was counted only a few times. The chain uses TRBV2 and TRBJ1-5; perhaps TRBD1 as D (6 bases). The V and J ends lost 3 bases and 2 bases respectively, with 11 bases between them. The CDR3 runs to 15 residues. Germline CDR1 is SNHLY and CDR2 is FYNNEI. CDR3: CASSDGSGGNQPQHF. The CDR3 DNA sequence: TGTGCCAGCAGTGATGGGTCAGGGGGCAATCAGCCCCAGCATTTT.

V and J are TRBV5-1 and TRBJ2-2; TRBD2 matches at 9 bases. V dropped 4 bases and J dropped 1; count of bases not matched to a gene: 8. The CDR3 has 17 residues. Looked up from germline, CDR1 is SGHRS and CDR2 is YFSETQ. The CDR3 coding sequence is TGCGCCAGCAGCAGGGCTAGTAGCGGGAGGAACACCGGGGAGCTGTTTTTT. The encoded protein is CASSRASSGRNTGELFF. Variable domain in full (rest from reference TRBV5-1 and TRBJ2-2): KAGVTQTPRYLIKTRGQQVTLSCSPISGHRSVSWYQQTPGQGLQFLFEYFSETQRNKGNFPGRFSGRQFSNSRSEMNVSTLELGDSALYLCASSRASSGRNTGELFFGEGSRLTVL.

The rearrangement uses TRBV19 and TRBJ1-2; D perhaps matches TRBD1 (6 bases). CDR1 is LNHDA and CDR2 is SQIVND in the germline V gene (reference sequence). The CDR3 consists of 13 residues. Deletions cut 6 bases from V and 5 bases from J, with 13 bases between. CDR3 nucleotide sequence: TGTGCCAGTAGGAAGATGGACAGATATGGCTACACCTTC. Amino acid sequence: CASRKMDRYGYTF.

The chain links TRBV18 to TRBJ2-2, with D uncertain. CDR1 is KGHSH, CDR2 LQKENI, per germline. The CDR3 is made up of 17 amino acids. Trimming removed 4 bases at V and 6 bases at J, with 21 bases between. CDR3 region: CASSQRSRSSDAGELFF. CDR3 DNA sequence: TGTGCCAGCTCACAACGAAGCAGGTCCTCCGACGCCGGGGAGCTGTTTTTT.

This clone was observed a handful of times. DNA of the CDR3: TGTGCCAGCTGGGGACAAACCGAACAAGAGACCCAGTACTTC. It codes for CASWGQTEQETQYF. The V and J genes are TRBV2 and TRBJ2-5; the D gene is possibly TRBD1 (6 bases). Germline CDR1 SNHLY, CDR2 FYNNEI. There are 14 residues in the CDR3. V was shortened by 8 bases and J by 2 bases, with 15 bases between the two germline ends.

The DNA of the CDR3 is TGTGCCAGCAGCTCGGGACTAGCGGGAGTGAATGAGCAGTTCTTC. Translating gives CASSSGLAGVNEQFF. This chain links TRBV11-3 with TRBJ2-1, with 14 bases lining up with TRBD2. From germline, CDR1 is SGHNT and CDR2 YENEEA. The V gene end was trimmed by 4 bases and the J gene end by 7 bases; junction bases not matched to a gene: 3. This CDR3 is 15 amino acids long.

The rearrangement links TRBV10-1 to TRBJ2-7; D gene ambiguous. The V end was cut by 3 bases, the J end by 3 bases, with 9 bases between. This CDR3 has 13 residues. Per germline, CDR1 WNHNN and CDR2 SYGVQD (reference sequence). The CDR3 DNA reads TGCGCCAGCAGTGACGGAGAATTCTACGAGCAGTACTTC. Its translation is CASSDGEFYEQYF.

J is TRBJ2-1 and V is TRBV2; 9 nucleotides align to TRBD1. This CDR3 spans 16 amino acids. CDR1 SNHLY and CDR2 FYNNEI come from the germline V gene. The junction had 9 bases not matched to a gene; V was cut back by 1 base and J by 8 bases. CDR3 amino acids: CASSEDWTGAWYEQFF. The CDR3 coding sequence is TGTGCCAGCAGTGAAGATTGGACAGGGGCTTGGTATGAGCAGTTCTTC.

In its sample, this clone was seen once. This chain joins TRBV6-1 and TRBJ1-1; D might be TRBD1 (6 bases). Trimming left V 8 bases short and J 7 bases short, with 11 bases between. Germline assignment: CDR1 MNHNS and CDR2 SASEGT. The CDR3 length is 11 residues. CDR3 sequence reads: CASDRFYEAFF. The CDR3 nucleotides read TGTGCCAGCGACAGGTTTTATGAAGCTTTCTTT.

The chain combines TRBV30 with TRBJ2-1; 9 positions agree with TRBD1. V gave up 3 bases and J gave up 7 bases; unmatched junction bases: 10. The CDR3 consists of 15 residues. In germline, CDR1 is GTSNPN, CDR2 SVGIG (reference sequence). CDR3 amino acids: CAWRARDRAWNEQFF. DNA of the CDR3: TGTGCCTGGAGGGCGCGGGACAGGGCTTGGAATGAGCAGTTCTTC.

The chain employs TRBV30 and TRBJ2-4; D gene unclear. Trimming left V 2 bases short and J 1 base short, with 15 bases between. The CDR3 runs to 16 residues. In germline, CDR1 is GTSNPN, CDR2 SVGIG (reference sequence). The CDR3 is CAWSSPNSLAKNIQYF. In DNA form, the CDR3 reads TGTGCCTGGAGTTCACCCAACTCTTTGGCCAAAAACATTCAGTACTTC.

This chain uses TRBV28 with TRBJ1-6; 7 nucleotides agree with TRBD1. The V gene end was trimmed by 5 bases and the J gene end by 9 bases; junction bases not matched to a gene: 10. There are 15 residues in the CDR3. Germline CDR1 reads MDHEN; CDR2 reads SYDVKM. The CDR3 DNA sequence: TGTGCCAGCAGTAGCATTGGCACAGGGGTTTCACCCCTCCACTTT. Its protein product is CASSSIGTGVSPLHF.

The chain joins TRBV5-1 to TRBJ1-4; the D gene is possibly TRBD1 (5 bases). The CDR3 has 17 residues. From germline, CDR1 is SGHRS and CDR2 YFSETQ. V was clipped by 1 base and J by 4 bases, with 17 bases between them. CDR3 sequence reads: CASSLLSSTDSNEKLFF. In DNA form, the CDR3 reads TGCGCCAGCAGCTTGTTGTCCTCGACAGACAGTAATGAAAAACTGTTTTTT.

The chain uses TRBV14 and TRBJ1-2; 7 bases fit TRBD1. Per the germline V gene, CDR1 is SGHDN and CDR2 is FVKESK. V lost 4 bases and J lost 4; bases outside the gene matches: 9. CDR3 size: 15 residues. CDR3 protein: CASSLSTGASYGYTF. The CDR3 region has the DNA TGTGCCAGCAGCCTCTCTACAGGGGCGAGCTATGGCTACACCTTC.

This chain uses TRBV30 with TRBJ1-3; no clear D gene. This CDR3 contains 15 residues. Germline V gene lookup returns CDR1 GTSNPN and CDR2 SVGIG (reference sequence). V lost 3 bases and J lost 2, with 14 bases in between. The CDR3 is CAWSRNPSTGNTIYF. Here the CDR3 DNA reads TGTGCCTGGAGCCGAAACCCGAGTACTGGAAACACCATATATTTT.

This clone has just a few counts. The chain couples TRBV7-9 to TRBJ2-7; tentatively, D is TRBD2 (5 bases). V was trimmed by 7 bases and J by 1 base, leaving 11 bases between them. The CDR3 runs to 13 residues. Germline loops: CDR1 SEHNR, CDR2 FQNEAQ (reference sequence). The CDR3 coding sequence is TGTGCCAGCATTGCGAGCGGATCCTACGAGCAGTACTTC. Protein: CASIASGSYEQYF.

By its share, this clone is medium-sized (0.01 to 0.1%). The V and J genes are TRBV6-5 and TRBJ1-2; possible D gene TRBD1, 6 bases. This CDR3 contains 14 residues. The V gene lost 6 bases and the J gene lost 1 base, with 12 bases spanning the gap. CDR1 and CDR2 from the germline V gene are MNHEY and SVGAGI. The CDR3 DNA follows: TGTGCCAGCAGAGAGGACAGCCTTAACTATGGCTACACCTTC. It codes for CASREDSLNYGYTF.

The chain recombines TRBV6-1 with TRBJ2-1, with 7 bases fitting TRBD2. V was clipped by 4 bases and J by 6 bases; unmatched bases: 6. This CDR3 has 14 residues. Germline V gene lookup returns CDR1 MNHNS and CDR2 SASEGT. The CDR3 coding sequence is TGTGCCAGCAGTGTCCTCTGGACTAGCAATGAGCAGTTCTTC. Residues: CASSVLWTSNEQFF.

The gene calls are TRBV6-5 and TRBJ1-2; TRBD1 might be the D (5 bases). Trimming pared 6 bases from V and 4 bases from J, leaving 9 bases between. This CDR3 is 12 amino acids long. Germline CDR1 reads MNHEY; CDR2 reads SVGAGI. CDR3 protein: CASSRVGYGYTF. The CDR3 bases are TGTGCCAGCAGCAGGGTTGGCTATGGCTACACCTTC.

The DNA for the CDR3 is TGTGCCAGCACGATACGGGACGACTATGGCTACACCTTC. This codes for CASTIRDDYGYTF. J is TRBJ1-2 and V is TRBV6-6; weak D call: TRBD1 (5 bases). Trimming took off 7 bases at V and 3 bases at J, with 12 bases between the two ends. This CDR3 contains 13 residues. The germline V gene has CDR1 MNHNY and CDR2 SVGAGI (reference sequence).

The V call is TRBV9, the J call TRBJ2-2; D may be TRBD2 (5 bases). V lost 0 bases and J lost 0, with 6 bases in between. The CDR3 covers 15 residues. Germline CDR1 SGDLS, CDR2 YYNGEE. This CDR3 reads CASSVAAANTGELFF. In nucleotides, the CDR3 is TGTGCCAGCAGCGTAGCAGCGGCGAACACCGGGGAGCTGTTTTTT.

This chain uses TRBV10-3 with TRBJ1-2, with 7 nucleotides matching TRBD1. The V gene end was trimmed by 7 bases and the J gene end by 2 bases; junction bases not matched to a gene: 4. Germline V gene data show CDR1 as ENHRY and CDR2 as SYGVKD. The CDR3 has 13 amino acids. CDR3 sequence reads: CAIKPTGNYGYTF. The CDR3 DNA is TGTGCCATCAAACCGACAGGGAACTATGGCTACACCTTC.

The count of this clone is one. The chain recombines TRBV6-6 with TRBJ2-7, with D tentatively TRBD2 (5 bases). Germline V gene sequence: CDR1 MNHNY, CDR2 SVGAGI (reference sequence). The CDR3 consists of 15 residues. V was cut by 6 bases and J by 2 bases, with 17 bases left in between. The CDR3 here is CASSPRSGNPYEQYF. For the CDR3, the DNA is TGTGCCAGCAGCCCCCGGTCGGGGAACCCCTACGAGCAGTACTTC.

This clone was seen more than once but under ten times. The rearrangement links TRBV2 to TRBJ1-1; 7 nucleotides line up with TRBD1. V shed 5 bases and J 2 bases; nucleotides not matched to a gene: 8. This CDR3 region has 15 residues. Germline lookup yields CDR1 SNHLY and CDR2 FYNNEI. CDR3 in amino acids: CASSPLTGPNTEAFF. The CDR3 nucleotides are TGTGCCAGCAGTCCACTGACAGGGCCCAACACTGAAGCTTTCTTT.

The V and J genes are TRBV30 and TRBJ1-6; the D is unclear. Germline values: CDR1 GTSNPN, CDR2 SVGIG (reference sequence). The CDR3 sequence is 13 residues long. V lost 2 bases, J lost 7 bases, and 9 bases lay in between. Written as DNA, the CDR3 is TGTGCCTGGAGTTTTATGGAGAATTCACCCCTCCACTTT. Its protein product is CAWSFMENSPLHF.

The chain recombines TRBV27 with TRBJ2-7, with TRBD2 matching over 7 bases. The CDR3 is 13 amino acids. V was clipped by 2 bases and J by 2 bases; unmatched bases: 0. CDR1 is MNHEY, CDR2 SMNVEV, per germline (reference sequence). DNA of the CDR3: TGTGCCAGCAGTTTAGCGGGAGCCTACGAGCAGTACTTC. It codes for CASSLAGAYEQYF.

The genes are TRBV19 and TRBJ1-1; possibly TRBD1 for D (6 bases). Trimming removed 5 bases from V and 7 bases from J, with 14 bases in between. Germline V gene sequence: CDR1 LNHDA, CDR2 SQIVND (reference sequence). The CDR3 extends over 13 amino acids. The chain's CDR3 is CASSEKQGNEAFF. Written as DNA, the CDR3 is TGTGCCAGTAGTGAGAAACAGGGTAATGAAGCTTTCTTT.